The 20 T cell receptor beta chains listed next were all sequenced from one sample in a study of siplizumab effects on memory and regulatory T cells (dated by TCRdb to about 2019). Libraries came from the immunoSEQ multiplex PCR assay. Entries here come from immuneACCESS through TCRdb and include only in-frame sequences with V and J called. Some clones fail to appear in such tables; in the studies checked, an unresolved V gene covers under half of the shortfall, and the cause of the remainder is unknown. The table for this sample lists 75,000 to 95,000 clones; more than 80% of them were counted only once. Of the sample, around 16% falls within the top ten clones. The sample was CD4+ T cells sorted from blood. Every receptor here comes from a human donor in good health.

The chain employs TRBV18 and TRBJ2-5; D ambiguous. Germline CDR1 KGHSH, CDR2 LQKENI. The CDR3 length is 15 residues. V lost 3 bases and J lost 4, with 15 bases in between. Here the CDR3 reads CASSPSRVGSETQYF. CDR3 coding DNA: TGTGCCAGCTCACCGAGCCGGGTTGGGTCAGAGACCCAGTACTTC.

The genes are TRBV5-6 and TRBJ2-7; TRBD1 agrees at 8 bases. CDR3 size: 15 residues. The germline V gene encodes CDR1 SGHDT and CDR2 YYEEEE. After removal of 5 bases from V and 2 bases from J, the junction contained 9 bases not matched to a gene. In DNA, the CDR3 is TGTGCCAGCAGACCGCTGGGGACAGGTGCCTACGAGCAGTACTTC. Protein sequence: CASRPLGTGAYEQYF.

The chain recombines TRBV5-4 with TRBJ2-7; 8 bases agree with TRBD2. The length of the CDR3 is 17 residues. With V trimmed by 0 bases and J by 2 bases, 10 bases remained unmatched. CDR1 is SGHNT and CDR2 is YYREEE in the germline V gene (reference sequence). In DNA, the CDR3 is TGTGCCAGCAGCTTGGTCCTAACGGGAGGGTACCCCTACGAGCAGTACTTC. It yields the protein CASSLVLTGGYPYEQYF.

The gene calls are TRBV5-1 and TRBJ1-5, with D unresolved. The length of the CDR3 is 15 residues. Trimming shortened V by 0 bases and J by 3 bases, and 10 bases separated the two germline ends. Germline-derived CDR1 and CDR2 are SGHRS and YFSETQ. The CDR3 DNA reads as TGCGCCAGCAGCTTGGGGCCGGGGATCAATCAGCCCCAGCATTTT. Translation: CASSLGPGINQPQHF.

CDR3 coding DNA: TGTGCCAGCAGCTTAATGGGGACTAATGAAAAACTGTTTTTT. This translates into CASSLMGTNEKLFF. The J gene is TRBJ1-4, the V gene TRBV11-1; no clear D. Trimming pared 2 bases from V and 2 bases from J, leaving 6 bases between. The germline V gene encodes CDR1 SGHAT and CDR2 FQDESV (reference sequence). This CDR3 has 14 residues.

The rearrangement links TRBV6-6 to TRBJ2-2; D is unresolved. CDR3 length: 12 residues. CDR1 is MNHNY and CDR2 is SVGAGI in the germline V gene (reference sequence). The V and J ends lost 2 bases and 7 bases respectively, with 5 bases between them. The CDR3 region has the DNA TGTGCCAGCAGTTACCGTAACGGGGAGCTGTTTTTT. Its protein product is CASSYRNGELFF.

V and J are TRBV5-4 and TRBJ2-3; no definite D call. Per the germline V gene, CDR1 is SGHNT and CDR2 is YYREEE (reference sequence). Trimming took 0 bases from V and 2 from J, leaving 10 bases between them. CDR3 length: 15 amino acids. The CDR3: CASSLDSFSTDTQYF. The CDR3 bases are TGTGCCAGCAGCTTGGACAGTTTCTCCACAGATACGCAGTATTTT.

As DNA, the CDR3 is TGTGCCAGCAGCTTAGGTGCCGGGACTAGCGTTCCCGGCTACGAGCAGTACTTC. Amino acids: CASSLGAGTSVPGYEQYF. The chain employs TRBV11-3 and TRBJ2-7, with TRBD2 matching over 10 bases. V lost 1 base, J lost 3 bases, and 12 bases stayed unmatched. Germline V gene data show CDR1 as SGHNT and CDR2 as YENEEA. This CDR3 spans 18 amino acids.

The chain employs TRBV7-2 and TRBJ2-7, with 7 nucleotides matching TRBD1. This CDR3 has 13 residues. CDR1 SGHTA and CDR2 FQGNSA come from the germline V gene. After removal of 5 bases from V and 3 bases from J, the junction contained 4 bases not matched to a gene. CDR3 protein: CASSPPGGYEQYF. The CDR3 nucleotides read TGTGCCAGCAGCCCACCAGGGGGCTACGAGCAGTACTTC.

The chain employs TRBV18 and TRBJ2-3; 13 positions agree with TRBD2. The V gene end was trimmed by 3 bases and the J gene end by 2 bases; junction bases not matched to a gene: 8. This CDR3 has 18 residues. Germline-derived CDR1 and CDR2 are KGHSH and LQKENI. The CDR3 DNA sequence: TGTGCCAGCTCACCCAGGACTAGCGGGAGAATAACCACAGATACGCAGTATTTT. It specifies CASSPRTSGRITTDTQYF.

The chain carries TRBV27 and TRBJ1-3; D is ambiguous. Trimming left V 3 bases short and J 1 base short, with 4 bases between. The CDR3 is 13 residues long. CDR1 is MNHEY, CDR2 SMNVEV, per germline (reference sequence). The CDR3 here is CASSFSSGNTIYF. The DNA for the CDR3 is TGTGCCAGCAGTTTTTCTTCTGGAAACACCATATATTTT.

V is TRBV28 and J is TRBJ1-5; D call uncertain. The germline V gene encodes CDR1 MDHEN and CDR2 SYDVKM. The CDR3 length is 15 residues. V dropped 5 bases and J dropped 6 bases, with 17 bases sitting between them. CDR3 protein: CASSTPGVPGQPQHF. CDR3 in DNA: TGTGCCAGCAGTACCCCTGGGGTTCCAGGTCAGCCCCAGCATTTT.

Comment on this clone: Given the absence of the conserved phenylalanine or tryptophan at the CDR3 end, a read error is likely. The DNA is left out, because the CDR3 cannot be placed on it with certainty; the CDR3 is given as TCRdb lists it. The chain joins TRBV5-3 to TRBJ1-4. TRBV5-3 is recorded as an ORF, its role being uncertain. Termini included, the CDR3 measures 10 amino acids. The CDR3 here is CARSLKGLGG.

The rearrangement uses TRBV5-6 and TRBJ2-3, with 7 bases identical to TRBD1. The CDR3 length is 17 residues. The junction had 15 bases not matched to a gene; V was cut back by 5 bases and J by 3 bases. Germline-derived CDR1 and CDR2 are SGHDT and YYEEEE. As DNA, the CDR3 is TGTGCCAGCAGTACCCTAGGGACAGCCTGGAGTACAGATACGCAGTATTTT. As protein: CASSTLGTAWSTDTQYF. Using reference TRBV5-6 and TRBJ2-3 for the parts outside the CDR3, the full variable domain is DAGVTQSPTHLIKTRGQQVTLRCSPKSGHDTVSWYQQALGQGPQFIFQYYEEEERQRGNFPDRFSGHQFPNYSSELNVNALLLGDSALYLCASSTLGTAWSTDTQYFGPGTRLTVL.

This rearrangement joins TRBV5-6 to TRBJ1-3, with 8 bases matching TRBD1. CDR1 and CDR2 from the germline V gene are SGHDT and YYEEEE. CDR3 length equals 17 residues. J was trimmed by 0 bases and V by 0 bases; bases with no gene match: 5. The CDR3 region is CASSLVGQETSGNTIYF. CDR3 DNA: TGTGCCAGCAGCTTGGTGGGACAGGAGACCTCTGGAAACACCATATATTTT.

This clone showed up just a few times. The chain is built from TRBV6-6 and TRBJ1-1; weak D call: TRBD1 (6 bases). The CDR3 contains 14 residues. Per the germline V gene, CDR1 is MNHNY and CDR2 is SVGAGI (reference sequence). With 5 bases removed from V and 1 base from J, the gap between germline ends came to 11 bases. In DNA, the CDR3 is TGTGCCAGCAGTGGAACACAGGGGAACACTGAAGCTTTCTTT. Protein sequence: CASSGTQGNTEAFF.

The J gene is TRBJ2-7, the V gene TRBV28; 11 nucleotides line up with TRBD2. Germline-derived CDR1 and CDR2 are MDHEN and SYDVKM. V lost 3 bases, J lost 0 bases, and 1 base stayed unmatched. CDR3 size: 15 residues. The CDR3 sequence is CASSFTSGSSYEQYF. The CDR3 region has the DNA TGTGCCAGCAGTTTTACTAGCGGGAGCTCCTACGAGCAGTACTTC. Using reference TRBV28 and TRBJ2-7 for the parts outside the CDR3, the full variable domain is DVKVTQSSRYLVKRTGEKVFLECVQDMDHENMFWYRQDPGLGLRLIYFSYDVKMKEKGDIPEGYSVSREKKERFSLILESASTNQTSMYLCASSFTSGSSYEQYFGPGTRLTVT.

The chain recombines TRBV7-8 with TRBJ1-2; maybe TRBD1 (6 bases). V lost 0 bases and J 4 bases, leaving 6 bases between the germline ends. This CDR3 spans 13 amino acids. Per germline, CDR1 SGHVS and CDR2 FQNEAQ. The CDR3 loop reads CASSLAGGYGYTF. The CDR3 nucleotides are TGTGCCAGCAGCTTAGCAGGGGGCTATGGCTACACCTTC.

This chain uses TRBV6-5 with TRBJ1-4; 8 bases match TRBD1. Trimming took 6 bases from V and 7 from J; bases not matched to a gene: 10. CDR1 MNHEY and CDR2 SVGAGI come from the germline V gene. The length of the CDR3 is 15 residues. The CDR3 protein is CASRPVDRGSEKLFF. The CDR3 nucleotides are TGTGCCAGCAGACCAGTTGACAGGGGCTCTGAAAAACTGTTTTTT.

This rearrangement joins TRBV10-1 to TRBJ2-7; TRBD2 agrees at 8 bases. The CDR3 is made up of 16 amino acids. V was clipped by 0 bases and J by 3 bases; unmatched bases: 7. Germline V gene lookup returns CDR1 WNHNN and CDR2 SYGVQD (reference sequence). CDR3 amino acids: CASSESVAGPSYEQYF. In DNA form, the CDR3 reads TGCGCCAGCAGTGAGTCGGTAGCGGGACCAAGCTACGAGCAGTACTTC.